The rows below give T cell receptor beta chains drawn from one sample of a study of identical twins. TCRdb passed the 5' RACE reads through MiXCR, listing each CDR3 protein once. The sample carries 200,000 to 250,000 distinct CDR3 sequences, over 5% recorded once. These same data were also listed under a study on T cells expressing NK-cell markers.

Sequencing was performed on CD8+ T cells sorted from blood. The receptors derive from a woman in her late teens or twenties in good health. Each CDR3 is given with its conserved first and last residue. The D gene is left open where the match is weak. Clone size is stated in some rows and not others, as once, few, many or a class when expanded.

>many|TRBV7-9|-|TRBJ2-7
CASSLERLSYEQYF
TGTGCCAGCAGCTTAGAGAGGCTCTCCTACGAGCAGTACTTC
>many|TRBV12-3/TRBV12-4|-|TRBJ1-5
CASTSAGVGQPQHF
TGTGCCAGCACCAGCGCAGGGGTAGGTCAGCCCCAGCATTTT
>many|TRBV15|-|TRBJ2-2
CATGYLGELFF
TGTGCCACCGGATATTTGGGGGAGCTGTTTTTT
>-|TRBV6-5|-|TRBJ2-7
CASKSFGEQYF
TGTGCCAGCAAGTCGTTCGGCGAGCAGTACTTC
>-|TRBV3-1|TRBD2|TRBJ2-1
CASSLGLAGVSVYLEQFF
TGTGCCAGCAGTCTCGGACTAGCGGGAGTATCAGTGTATTTGGAGCAGTTCTTC
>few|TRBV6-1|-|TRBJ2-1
CASSPSPSSEQFF
TGTGCCAGCAGTCCCTCCCCCTCTAGTGAGCAGTTCTTC
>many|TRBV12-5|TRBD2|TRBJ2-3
CASGLSGTLDTQYF
TGTGCTAGTGGTTTGAGCGGGACCCTAGATACGCAGTATTTT
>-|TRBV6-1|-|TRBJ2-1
CASSVELDPNNEQFF
TGTGCCAGCAGTGTGGAATTGGACCCCAACAATGAGCAGTTCTTC
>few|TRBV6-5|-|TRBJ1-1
CASSYRGAGEAFF
TGTGCCAGCAGTTACCGGGGCGCGGGTGAAGCTTTCTTT
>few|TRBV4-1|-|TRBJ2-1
CASSQEVWEQFF
TGCGCCAGCAGCCAGGAAGTATGGGAGCAGTTCTTC
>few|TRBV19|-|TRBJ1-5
CASSRPGESNQPQHF
TGTGCCAGTAGTAGGCCCGGGGAAAGCAATCAGCCCCAGCATTTT
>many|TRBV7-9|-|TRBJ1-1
CASSLAQGEDTEAFF
TGTGCCAGCAGCTTAGCCCAGGGCGAGGACACTGAAGCTTTCTTT
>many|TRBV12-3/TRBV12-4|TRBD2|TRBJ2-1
CASSLRLATGEQFF
TGTGCCAGCAGTCTCCGACTAGCGACGGGTGAGCAGTTCTTC
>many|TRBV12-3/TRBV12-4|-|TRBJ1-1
CASSLVRDTEAFF
TGTGCCAGCAGTTTAGTCAGGGACACTGAAGCTTTCTTT
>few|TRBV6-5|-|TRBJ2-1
CASSYSIGGEQFF
TGTGCCAGCAGTTACTCGATTGGGGGTGAGCAGTTCTTC
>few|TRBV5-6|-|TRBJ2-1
CASQPNPYNEQFF
TGTGCCAGCCAACCGAACCCTTACAATGAGCAGTTCTTC
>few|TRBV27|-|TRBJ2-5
CASSRGLQETQYF
TGTGCCAGCAGCCGAGGCCTCCAAGAGACCCAGTACTTC
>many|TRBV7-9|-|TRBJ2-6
CASSESSGANVLTF
TGTGCCAGCAGCGAGAGCTCTGGGGCCAACGTCCTGACTTTC
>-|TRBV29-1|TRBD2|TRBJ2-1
CSVGGASGYNEQFF
TGCAGCGTTGGGGGGGCTAGCGGGTACAATGAGCAGTTCTTC
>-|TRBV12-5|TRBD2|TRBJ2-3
CASGLPAPAGVTDTQYF
TGTGCTAGTGGTTTGCCTGCGCCAGCGGGGGTGACAGATACGCAGTATTTT
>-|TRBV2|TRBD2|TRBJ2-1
CASRELAGGPDNEQFF
TGTGCCAGCAGGGAACTAGCGGGAGGGCCTGACAATGAGCAGTTCTTC
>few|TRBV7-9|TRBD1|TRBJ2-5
CASSLTGIEETQYF
TGTGCCAGCAGCTTGACAGGGATCGAGGAGACCCAGTACTTC